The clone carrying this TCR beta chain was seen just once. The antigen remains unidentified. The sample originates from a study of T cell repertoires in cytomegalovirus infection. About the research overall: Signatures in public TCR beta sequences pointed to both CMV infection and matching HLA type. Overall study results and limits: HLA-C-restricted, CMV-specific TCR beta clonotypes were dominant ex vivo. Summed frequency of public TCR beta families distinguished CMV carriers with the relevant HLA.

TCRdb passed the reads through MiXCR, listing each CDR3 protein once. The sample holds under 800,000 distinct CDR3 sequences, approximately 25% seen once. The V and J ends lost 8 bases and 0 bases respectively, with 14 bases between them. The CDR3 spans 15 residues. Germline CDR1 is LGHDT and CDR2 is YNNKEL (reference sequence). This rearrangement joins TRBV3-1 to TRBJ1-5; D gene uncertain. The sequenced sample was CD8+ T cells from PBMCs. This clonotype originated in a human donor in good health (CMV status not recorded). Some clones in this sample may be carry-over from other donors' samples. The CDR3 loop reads CASQTGVDSNQPQHF. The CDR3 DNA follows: TGTGCCAGCCAAACGGGAGTCGATAGCAATCAGCCCCAGCATTTT.